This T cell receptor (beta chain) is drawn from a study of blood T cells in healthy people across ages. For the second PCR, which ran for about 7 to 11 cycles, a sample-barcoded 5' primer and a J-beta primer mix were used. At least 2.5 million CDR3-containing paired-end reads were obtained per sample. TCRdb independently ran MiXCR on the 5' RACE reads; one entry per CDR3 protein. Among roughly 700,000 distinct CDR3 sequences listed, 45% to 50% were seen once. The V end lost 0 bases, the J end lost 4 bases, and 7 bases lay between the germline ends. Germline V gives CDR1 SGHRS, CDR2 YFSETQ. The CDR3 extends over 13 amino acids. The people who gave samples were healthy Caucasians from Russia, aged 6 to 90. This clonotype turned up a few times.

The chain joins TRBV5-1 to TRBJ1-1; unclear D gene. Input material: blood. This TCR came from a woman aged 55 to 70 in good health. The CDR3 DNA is TGCGCCAGCAGCTTGGTTTCGAGCACTGAAGCTTTCTTT. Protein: CASSLVSSTEAFF.